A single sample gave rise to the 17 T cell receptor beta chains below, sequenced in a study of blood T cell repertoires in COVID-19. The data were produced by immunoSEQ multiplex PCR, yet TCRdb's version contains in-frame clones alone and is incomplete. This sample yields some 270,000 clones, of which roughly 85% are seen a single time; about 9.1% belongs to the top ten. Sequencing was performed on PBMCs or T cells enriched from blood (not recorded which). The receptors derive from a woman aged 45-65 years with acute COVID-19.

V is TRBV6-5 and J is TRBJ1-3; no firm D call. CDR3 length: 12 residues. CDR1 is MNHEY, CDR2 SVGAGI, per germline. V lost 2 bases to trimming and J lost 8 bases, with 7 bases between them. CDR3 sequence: CASSYGRDTIYF. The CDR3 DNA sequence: TGTGCCAGCAGTTACGGGAGGGACACCATATATTTT.

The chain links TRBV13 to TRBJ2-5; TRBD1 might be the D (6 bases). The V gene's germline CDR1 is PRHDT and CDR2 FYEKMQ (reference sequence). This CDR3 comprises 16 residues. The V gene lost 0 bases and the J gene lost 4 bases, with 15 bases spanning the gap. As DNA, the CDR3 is TGTGCCAGCAGCTTAGGCCTCCAGGGGCGGTCAGAGACCCAGTACTTC. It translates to CASSLGLQGRSETQYF.

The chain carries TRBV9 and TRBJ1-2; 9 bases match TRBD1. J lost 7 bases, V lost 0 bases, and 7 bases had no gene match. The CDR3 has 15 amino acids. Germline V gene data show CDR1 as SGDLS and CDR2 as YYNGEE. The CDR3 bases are TGTGCCAGCAGCGTAGAAGTACAGGGGGCTTCTGGCTACACCTTC. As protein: CASSVEVQGASGYTF.

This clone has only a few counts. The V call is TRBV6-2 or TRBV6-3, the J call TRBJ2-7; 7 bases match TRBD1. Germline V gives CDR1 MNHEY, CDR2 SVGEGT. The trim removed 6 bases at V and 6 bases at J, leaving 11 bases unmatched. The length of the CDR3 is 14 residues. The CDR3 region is CASSSPTWTGEQYF. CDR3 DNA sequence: TGTGCCAGCAGCTCGCCGACCTGGACAGGCGAGCAGTACTTC.

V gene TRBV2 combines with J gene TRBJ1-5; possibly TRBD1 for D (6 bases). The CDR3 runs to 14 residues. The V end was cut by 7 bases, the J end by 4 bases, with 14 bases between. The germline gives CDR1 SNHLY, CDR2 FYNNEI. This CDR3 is CASTRQVSNQPQHF. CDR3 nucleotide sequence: TGTGCCAGCACCCGACAGGTTTCGAATCAGCCCCAGCATTTT.

The CDR3 nucleotides are TGCAGCGTTGGCAACAGGGAGCTTGGGGGCGGCTACACCTTC. The encoded protein is CSVGNRELGGGYTF. J is TRBJ1-2 and V is TRBV29-1; the D gene is possibly TRBD1 (6 bases). The germline V and J ends were trimmed by 4 bases and 8 bases, with 20 bases remaining between them. Germline V gene data show CDR1 as SQVTM and CDR2 as ANQGSEA. The CDR3 sequence is 14 residues long. The variable domain in full, with the rest retrieved from reference TRBV29-1 and TRBJ1-2, is SAVISQKPSRDICQRGTSLTIQCQVDSQVTMMFWYRQQPGQSLTLIATANQGSEATYESGFVIDKFPISRPNLTFSTLTVSNMSPEDSSIYLCSVGNRELGGGYTFGSGTRLTVV.

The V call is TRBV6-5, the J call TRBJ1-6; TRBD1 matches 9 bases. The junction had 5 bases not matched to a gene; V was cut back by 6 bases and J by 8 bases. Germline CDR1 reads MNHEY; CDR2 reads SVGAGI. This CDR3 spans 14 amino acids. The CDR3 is CASRPGQGHSPLHF. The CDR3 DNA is TGTGCCAGCAGGCCAGGACAGGGGCATTCACCCCTCCACTTT.

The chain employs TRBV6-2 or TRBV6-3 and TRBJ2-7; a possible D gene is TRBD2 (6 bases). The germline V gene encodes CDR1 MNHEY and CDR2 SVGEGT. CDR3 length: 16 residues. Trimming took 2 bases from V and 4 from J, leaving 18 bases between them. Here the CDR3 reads CASSYKAGWGLYEQYF. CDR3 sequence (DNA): TGTGCCAGCAGTTACAAGGCAGGTTGGGGACTGTACGAGCAGTACTTC.

CDR3 coding DNA: TGTGCCAGTAGCATTCAGGACTCCGGGGAGCTGTTTTTT. It yields the protein CASSIQDSGELFF. The V gene is TRBV19, the J gene TRBJ2-2, with D possibly being TRBD2 (5 bases). V gave up 6 bases and J gave up 6 bases, with 11 bases separating them. Looked up from germline, CDR1 is LNHDA and CDR2 is SQIVND (reference sequence). The CDR3 runs 13 residues. The variable domain in full, with the rest retrieved from reference TRBV19 and TRBJ2-2, is DGGITQSPKYLFRKEGQNVTLSCEQNLNHDAMYWYRQDPGQGLRLIYYSQIVNDFQKGDIAEGYSVSREKKESFPLTVTSAQKNPTAFYLCASSIQDSGELFFGEGSRLTVL.

CDR3 protein: CASSASGTGNEQYF. The CDR3 DNA is TGTGCCAGCAGCGCTTCCGGGACAGGGAACGAGCAGTACTTC. The V call is TRBV9, the J call TRBJ2-7; TRBD1 matches 9 bases. This CDR3 has 14 residues. Per the germline V gene, CDR1 is SGDLS and CDR2 is YYNGEE. Trimming at V came to 3 bases and at J to 5 bases, leaving 6 bases not matched to a gene.

CDR3 coding DNA: TGCAGCGTTGAAGAGGACAGGGCGGGAGAGACCCAGTACTTC. The encoded protein is CSVEEDRAGETQYF. This chain uses TRBV29-1 with TRBJ2-5; 8 positions agree with TRBD1. After removal of 0 bases from V and 4 bases from J, the junction contained 4 bases not matched to a gene. CDR3 size: 14 residues. Germline CDR1 and CDR2: SQVTM and ANQGSEA.

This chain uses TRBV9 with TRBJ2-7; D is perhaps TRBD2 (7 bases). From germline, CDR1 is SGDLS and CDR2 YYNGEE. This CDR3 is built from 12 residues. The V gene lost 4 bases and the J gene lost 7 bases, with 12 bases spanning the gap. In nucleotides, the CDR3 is TGTGCCAGCAGCCCCCGGGGGGCAGAGCAGTACTTC. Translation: CASSPRGAEQYF.

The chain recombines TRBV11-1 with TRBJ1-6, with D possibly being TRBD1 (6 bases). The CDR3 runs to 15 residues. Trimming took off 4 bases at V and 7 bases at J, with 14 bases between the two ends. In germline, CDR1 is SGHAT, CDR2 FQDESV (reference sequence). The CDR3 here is CASSYTDSLNSPLHF. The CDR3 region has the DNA TGTGCCAGCAGCTATACGGACAGTCTAAATTCACCCCTCCACTTT.

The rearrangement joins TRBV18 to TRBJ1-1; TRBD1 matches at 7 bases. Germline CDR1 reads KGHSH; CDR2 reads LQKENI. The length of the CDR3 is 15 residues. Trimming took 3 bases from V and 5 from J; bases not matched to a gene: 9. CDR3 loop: CASSPNRGRITEAFF. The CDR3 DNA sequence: TGTGCCAGCTCACCTAACAGGGGACGGATTACTGAAGCTTTCTTT. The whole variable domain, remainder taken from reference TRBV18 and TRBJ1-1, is NAGVMQNPRHLVRRRGQEARLRCSPMKGHSHVYWYRQLPEEGLKFMVYLQKENIIDESGMPKERFSAEFPKEGPSILRIQQVVRGDSAAYFCASSPNRGRITEAFFGQGTRLTVV.

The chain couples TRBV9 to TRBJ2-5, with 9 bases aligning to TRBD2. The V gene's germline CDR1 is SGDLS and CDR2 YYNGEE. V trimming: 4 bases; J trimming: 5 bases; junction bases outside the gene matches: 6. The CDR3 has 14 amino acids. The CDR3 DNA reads TGTGCCAGCAGCTCGCGGGGGGGCCCGGAGACCCAGTACTTC. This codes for CASSSRGGPETQYF.

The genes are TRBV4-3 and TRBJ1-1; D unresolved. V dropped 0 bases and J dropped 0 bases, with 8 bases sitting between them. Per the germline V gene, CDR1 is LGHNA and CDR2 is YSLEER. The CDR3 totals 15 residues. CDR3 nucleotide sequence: TGCGCCAGCAGCCAAGATCGGGTAATGAACACTGAAGCTTTCTTT. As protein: CASSQDRVMNTEAFF.

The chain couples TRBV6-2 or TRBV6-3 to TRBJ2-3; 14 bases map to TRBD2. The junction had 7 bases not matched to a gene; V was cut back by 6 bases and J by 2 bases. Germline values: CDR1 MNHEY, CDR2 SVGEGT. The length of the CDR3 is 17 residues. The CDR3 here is CASSPGLAGAVTDTQYF. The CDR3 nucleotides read TGTGCCAGCAGCCCGGGACTAGCGGGGGCCGTCACAGATACGCAGTATTTT.